A selection of T cell receptor beta chains follows, all from one sample in a study of T cells after posttransplantation cyclophosphamide. TCRdb keeps only in-frame clones here, not all; method: immunoSEQ multiplex PCR. This sample yields 12,000 to 15,000 clones, of which 76% are seen a single time; more than 0.95% belongs to the top ten. Sequencing input: memory CD4+ T cells sorted from PBMCs. The receptor set was obtained from a man over 45. Each CDR3 is given with its conserved first and last residue. Fields, in order: CDR3 DNA, CDR3 protein, V gene, D gene, clone size, J gene. D genes are given only for firm matches. For some rows the clone size is stated as once, few or many, or as a class when expanded; others skip it.

CDR3nt: TGTGCCAGCAGCTTGGAACCAGGACAGTTCTATGGCTACACCTTC
CDR3aa: CASSLEPGQFYGYTF
v_gene: TRBV5-6
d_gene: -
abundance: once
j_gene: TRBJ1-2

CDR3nt: TGTGCCAGCAGCTCCCGCGGGTGGGCAGATACGCAGTATTTT
CDR3aa: CASSSRGWADTQYF
v_gene: TRBV7-3
d_gene: -
abundance: -
j_gene: TRBJ2-3

CDR3nt: TGTGCCAGCAGTGGGGTAGCGGCCCAAGGAGAAGAGACCCAGTACTTC
CDR3aa: CASSGVAAQGEETQYF
v_gene: TRBV6-1
d_gene: -
abundance: -
j_gene: TRBJ2-5

CDR3nt: TGTGCCAGCAGTGAAGGTAGGGGGGGCTACAATGAGCAGTTCTTC
CDR3aa: CASSEGRGGYNEQFF
v_gene: TRBV6-1
d_gene: -
abundance: -
j_gene: TRBJ2-1

CDR3nt: TGCAGCGTCGATCAAGGGGAACCCGACGAGCAGTACTTC
CDR3aa: CSVDQGEPDEQYF
v_gene: TRBV29-1
d_gene: -
abundance: -
j_gene: TRBJ2-7

CDR3nt: TGTGCCATCATGACAGGTAGGGATGAGCAGTTCTTC
CDR3aa: CAIMTGRDEQFF
v_gene: TRBV10-3
d_gene: -
abundance: -
j_gene: TRBJ2-1

CDR3nt: TGTGCCAGTAGTATGAGGGCCGGGACTAGCGGGAGGGTTGAGCAGTACTTC
CDR3aa: CASSMRAGTSGRVEQYF
v_gene: TRBV19
d_gene: TRBD2
abundance: -
j_gene: TRBJ2-7

CDR3nt: TGCGCCAGCAGCCAAGATCCTACGATCGGTCAGCCCCAGCATTTT
CDR3aa: CASSQDPTIGQPQHF
v_gene: TRBV4-1
d_gene: -
abundance: -
j_gene: TRBJ1-5

CDR3nt: TGTGCCACCAGCAGAGGGTATGGTGGCCTGTCCTACAATGAGCAGTTCTTC
CDR3aa: CATSRGYGGLSYNEQFF
v_gene: TRBV15
d_gene: -
abundance: once
j_gene: TRBJ2-1

CDR3nt: TGTGCCAGCAGCTTAGTTAGAGGAAGCTACGAGCAGTACTTC
CDR3aa: CASSLVRGSYEQYF
v_gene: TRBV11-3
d_gene: -
abundance: -
j_gene: TRBJ2-7

CDR3nt: TGTGCCAGCTCCCCGACAGGGGGCTACAATGAGCAGTTCTTC
CDR3aa: CASSPTGGYNEQFF
v_gene: TRBV18
d_gene: TRBD1
abundance: -
j_gene: TRBJ2-1

CDR3nt: TGTGCCAGCAGTGAAGAGGGACTAGCGGGTGCCCCCTGGTTCTTC
CDR3aa: CASSEEGLAGAPWFF
v_gene: TRBV6-1
d_gene: TRBD2
abundance: few
j_gene: TRBJ2-1

CDR3nt: TGCGCCAGCAGCTTGACAGGGGGCGTAGATGGCTACACCTTC
CDR3aa: CASSLTGGVDGYTF
v_gene: TRBV5-1
d_gene: TRBD1
abundance: few
j_gene: TRBJ1-2

CDR3nt: TGTGCCAGCAGTTACTTCGGCGGGATCGGAAACACCATATATTTT
CDR3aa: CASSYFGGIGNTIYF
v_gene: TRBV6-5
d_gene: -
abundance: once
j_gene: TRBJ1-3

CDR3nt: TGCGCCAGTCGAAACCGGGACACTGAAGCTTTCTTT
CDR3aa: CASRNRDTEAFF
v_gene: TRBV10-1
d_gene: -
abundance: -
j_gene: TRBJ1-1

CDR3nt: TGTGCCAGCAGCCGGGATCCTTCCTATGGCTACACCTTC
CDR3aa: CASSRDPSYGYTF
v_gene: TRBV28
d_gene: -
abundance: -
j_gene: TRBJ1-2

CDR3nt: TGTGCCAGCAGTTACTCGAGCGGGAGCTACAATGAGCAGTTCTTC
CDR3aa: CASSYSSGSYNEQFF
v_gene: TRBV6-5
d_gene: TRBD2
abundance: -
j_gene: TRBJ2-1

CDR3nt: TGTGCCAGCACCAAAATACGGACAATGGGTGTAGATACGCAGTATTTT
CDR3aa: CASTKIRTMGVDTQYF
v_gene: TRBV16
d_gene: -
abundance: -
j_gene: TRBJ2-3

CDR3nt: TGTGCCAGCAGCCCGTCAGCGGGAGGAGTGGTCAATGAGCAGTTCTTC
CDR3aa: CASSPSAGGVVNEQFF
v_gene: TRBV5-4
d_gene: TRBD2
abundance: -
j_gene: TRBJ2-1

CDR3nt: TGTGCCAGTAGTACGGACAGGGAATCACCCCTCCACTTT
CDR3aa: CASSTDRESPLHF
v_gene: TRBV19
d_gene: TRBD1
abundance: -
j_gene: TRBJ1-6

CDR3nt: TGTGCCTGGAACAGTCCCCGGAATTATGGCTACACCTTC
CDR3aa: CAWNSPRNYGYTF
v_gene: TRBV30
d_gene: -
abundance: -
j_gene: TRBJ1-2

CDR3nt: TGTGCCAGCAGCTGGATTACAGGGATGCCTGGAAACACCATATATTTT
CDR3aa: CASSWITGMPGNTIYF
v_gene: TRBV5-6
d_gene: -
abundance: -
j_gene: TRBJ1-3

CDR3nt: TGTGCCAGTAGGACACAGCAGGACTCTGGAAACACCATATATTTT
CDR3aa: CASRTQQDSGNTIYF
v_gene: TRBV19
d_gene: -
abundance: medium-sized
j_gene: TRBJ1-3

CDR3nt: TGTGCCTGGAGTGTCAGCGGGGTGAACACTGAAGCTTTCTTT
CDR3aa: CAWSVSGVNTEAFF
v_gene: TRBV30
d_gene: -
abundance: -
j_gene: TRBJ1-1

CDR3nt: TGTGCCAGCACGCTAGCGGCTACCACAGATACGCAGTATTTT
CDR3aa: CASTLAATTDTQYF
v_gene: TRBV2
d_gene: TRBD2
abundance: -
j_gene: TRBJ2-3

CDR3nt: TGTGCCAGTAGTATATGGAGAACCAGGGGCGCGTCTCAGCCCCAGCATTTT
CDR3aa: CASSIWRTRGASQPQHF
v_gene: TRBV19
d_gene: -
abundance: -
j_gene: TRBJ1-5

CDR3nt: TGTGCCAGCAGCCAAGAAGGACTAGCGGGGGCCGGGGAGCTGTTTTTT
CDR3aa: CASSQEGLAGAGELFF
v_gene: TRBV4-2
d_gene: TRBD2
abundance: -
j_gene: TRBJ2-2

CDR3nt: TGTGCCAGCAGCTTAGGTACAGGGGGCTCTGGAAACACCATATATTTT
CDR3aa: CASSLGTGGSGNTIYF
v_gene: TRBV13
d_gene: TRBD1
abundance: -
j_gene: TRBJ1-3

CDR3nt: TGCGCCAGCAGCTCCCACGATAGCGGGTCCGGGGATACGCAGTATTTT
CDR3aa: CASSSHDSGSGDTQYF
v_gene: TRBV5-1
d_gene: TRBD2
abundance: -
j_gene: TRBJ2-3

CDR3nt: TGTGCCAGCAGGACAGGTCTTAGCAATCAGCCCCAGCATTTT
CDR3aa: CASRTGLSNQPQHF
v_gene: TRBV2
d_gene: -
abundance: -
j_gene: TRBJ1-5

CDR3nt: TGTGCCAGCACCCTGGGTAGGGGCTCCTACGAGCAGTACTTC
CDR3aa: CASTLGRGSYEQYF
v_gene: TRBV6-1
d_gene: -
abundance: -
j_gene: TRBJ2-7

CDR3nt: TGTGCCAGCAGCTTATTTCGGGACAGGAACTACGAGCAGTACTTC
CDR3aa: CASSLFRDRNYEQYF
v_gene: TRBV7-2
d_gene: TRBD1
abundance: -
j_gene: TRBJ2-7

CDR3nt: TGTGCCATCAGTGCAGACAGGTCCCTTAACTATGGCTACACCTTC
CDR3aa: CAISADRSLNYGYTF
v_gene: TRBV10-3
d_gene: -
abundance: -
j_gene: TRBJ1-2

CDR3nt: TGTGCCTGGAGTGAACAGGCCTCCTATGGCTACACCTTC
CDR3aa: CAWSEQASYGYTF
v_gene: TRBV30
d_gene: -
abundance: few
j_gene: TRBJ1-2

CDR3nt: TGTGCCAGCAGCCAAGATGCCAGGGTAAGGAATAATTCACCCCTCCACTTT
CDR3aa: CASSQDARVRNNSPLHF
v_gene: TRBV14
d_gene: -
abundance: -
j_gene: TRBJ1-6

CDR3nt: TGTGCCAGCAGTTCCCCGACTAGCGGAAATTACATCCTCAAGATTTACGAGCAGTACTTC
CDR3aa: CASSSPTSGNYILKIYEQYF
v_gene: TRBV28
d_gene: TRBD2
abundance: few
j_gene: TRBJ2-7

CDR3nt: TGTGCCAGCGTGACAGGGCTAGGTGGCTACACCTTC
CDR3aa: CASVTGLGGYTF
v_gene: TRBV28
d_gene: TRBD1
abundance: -
j_gene: TRBJ1-2

CDR3nt: TGTGCCAGCAGCCTCCGGGGGACCCAGCCCCAGCATTTT
CDR3aa: CASSLRGTQPQHF
v_gene: TRBV27
d_gene: -
abundance: -
j_gene: TRBJ1-5

CDR3nt: TGTGCCAGCAGCCAAGACAGGTCCGACAGAAACTATGGCTACACCTTC
CDR3aa: CASSQDRSDRNYGYTF
v_gene: TRBV4-2
d_gene: -
abundance: -
j_gene: TRBJ1-2

CDR3nt: TGTGCCAGCAGAGTACATACGGGGGCAGATACGCAGTATTTT
CDR3aa: CASRVHTGADTQYF
v_gene: TRBV28
d_gene: -
abundance: -
j_gene: TRBJ2-3

CDR3nt: TGTGCCAGCAGCCAAGGTGGGACTAGTACTGATACGCAGTATTTT
CDR3aa: CASSQGGTSTDTQYF
v_gene: TRBV4-2
d_gene: TRBD2
abundance: once
j_gene: TRBJ2-3

CDR3nt: TGTGCCAGCAGCTTATATACTAGCGGTACGTTTGCGCAGTATTTT
CDR3aa: CASSLYTSGTFAQYF
v_gene: TRBV7-2
d_gene: TRBD2
abundance: -
j_gene: TRBJ2-3

CDR3nt: TGCGCCAGCAGCCCAAGGACAGATTCAAACTATGGCTACACCTTC
CDR3aa: CASSPRTDSNYGYTF
v_gene: TRBV5-1
d_gene: -
abundance: -
j_gene: TRBJ1-2

CDR3nt: TGTGCCAGCTCACCGATGCGGACAGAGAACACTGAAGCTTTCTTT
CDR3aa: CASSPMRTENTEAFF
v_gene: TRBV18
d_gene: -
abundance: -
j_gene: TRBJ1-1

CDR3nt: TGTGCCATCAGTGACCATAGCGGGGGGGCCGTTAGTGAGCAGTTCTTC
CDR3aa: CAISDHSGGAVSEQFF
v_gene: TRBV10-3
d_gene: TRBD2
abundance: -
j_gene: TRBJ2-1

CDR3nt: TGTGCCAGCAGCCAAGGACAGGGTCCGGAAAAACTGTTTTTT
CDR3aa: CASSQGQGPEKLFF
v_gene: TRBV11-3
d_gene: TRBD1
abundance: -
j_gene: TRBJ1-4

CDR3nt: TGTGCCTGGAGTGTAGGAGTTCAACCAAATCAGCCCCAGCATTTT
CDR3aa: CAWSVGVQPNQPQHF
v_gene: TRBV30
d_gene: -
abundance: -
j_gene: TRBJ1-5

CDR3nt: TGTGCCTTGAGGCGGGGGGGCTACACCTTC
CDR3aa: CALRRGGYTF
v_gene: TRBV30
d_gene: -
abundance: -
j_gene: TRBJ1-2

CDR3nt: TGTGCCAGTAGTAAACTGAAAAACACTGAAGCTTTCTTT
CDR3aa: CASSKLKNTEAFF
v_gene: TRBV19
d_gene: -
abundance: once
j_gene: TRBJ1-1

CDR3nt: TGTGCTAGTGGGGAAGGCACAGGGGGTCGGGAAGAGACCCAGTACTTC
CDR3aa: CASGEGTGGREETQYF
v_gene: TRBV12-5
d_gene: TRBD1
abundance: -
j_gene: TRBJ2-5